Reported below is one T cell receptor (beta chain). The antigen is unknown. This sample is part of a study of T cell responses to AZD1222 COVID-19 vaccine. Generated by immunoSEQ multiplex PCR, the TCRdb table keeps only in-frame clones and is missing some. The sample holds about 66,000 clones; 79% are singletons and the top ten take over 20%. This CDR3 comprises 14 residues. General observations from the study: The number of AZD1222 recipients seropositive at baseline was only five to seven. Spike as a whole was targeted by vaccine-associated CD4 TCRs, dominant at 160-218 and 743-854.

The chain joins TRBV21-1 to TRBJ2-3; no check of the table's D call, TRBD1, against the DNA was made. TRBV21-1 is a listed pseudogene. The source material was peripheral blood, sampled on day 0 of MenACWY control vaccination. This TCR was sampled from an adult in good health. The CDR3 loop reads CASNPGKPTDTQYF. CDR3 DNA sequence: TGTGCCAGCAACCCAGGGAAACCGACAGATACGCAGTATTTT.